This is a list of T cell receptor beta chains from one sample in a study of T cell changes during pregnancy in multiple sclerosis. The repertoire was sequenced with immunoSEQ multiplex PCR; TCRdb's copy has only in-frame clones and lacks some. This table has tens of thousands of clones, approximately 92% appearing once. This sample comprised CD4+ T cells from peripheral blood mononuclear cells, obtained in the third trimester of pregnancy. These receptors all stem from a female donor with multiple sclerosis, enrolled in a pregnancy study. Each CDR3 is given with its conserved first and last residue. The order of the fields is clone size, J gene, D gene, V gene, CDR3 protein, CDR3 DNA. D genes are given only for firm matches. Clone size is shown for a subset of rows, as once, few, many or a class of expanded clone.

clone_size: NA; j_call: TRBJ2-2; d_call: TRBD1; v_call: TRBV19; cdr3_aa: CASSPGQGIGELFF; cdr3_nt: TGTGCCAGTAGCCCGGGACAGGGAATCGGGGAGCTGTTTTTT
clone_size: NA; j_call: TRBJ2-6; d_call: TRBD2; v_call: TRBV7-2; cdr3_aa: CATGGGPGANVLTF; cdr3_nt: TGTGCCACGGGAGGGGGGCCTGGGGCCAACGTCCTGACTTTC
clone_size: NA; j_call: TRBJ1-3; d_call: TRBD1; v_call: TRBV4-2; cdr3_aa: CASSQDPQGGSGNTIYF; cdr3_nt: TGTGCCAGCAGCCAAGATCCGCAGGGGGGCTCTGGAAACACCATATATTTT
clone_size: NA; j_call: TRBJ2-7; d_call: NA; v_call: TRBV2; cdr3_aa: CASSESDYSYEQYF; cdr3_nt: TGTGCCAGCAGTGAATCGGACTACTCCTACGAGCAGTACTTC
clone_size: NA; j_call: TRBJ2-1; d_call: TRBD2; v_call: TRBV4-2; cdr3_aa: CASFSGTSDEQFF; cdr3_nt: TGTGCCAGTTTTTCCGGGACTAGTGATGAGCAGTTCTTC
clone_size: NA; j_call: TRBJ2-3; d_call: TRBD2; v_call: TRBV6-1; cdr3_aa: CASSEGGSPDTQYF; cdr3_nt: TGTGCCAGCAGTGAAGGCGGGAGCCCAGATACGCAGTATTTT
clone_size: NA; j_call: TRBJ2-3; d_call: NA; v_call: TRBV11-3; cdr3_aa: CASSYGRGTDTQYF; cdr3_nt: TGTGCCAGCAGCTATGGCCGGGGCACAGATACGCAGTATTTT
clone_size: NA; j_call: TRBJ2-1; d_call: NA; v_call: TRBV6-4; cdr3_aa: CASSVGGLGSYNEQFF; cdr3_nt: TGTGCCAGCAGTGTGGGGGGATTGGGCTCCTACAATGAGCAGTTCTTC
clone_size: NA; j_call: TRBJ1-4; d_call: TRBD1; v_call: TRBV5-6; cdr3_aa: CASSLRGLRNEKLFF; cdr3_nt: TGTGCCAGCAGCTTGAGGGGGCTTCGGAATGAAAAACTGTTTTTT
clone_size: NA; j_call: TRBJ2-4; d_call: TRBD1; v_call: TRBV2; cdr3_aa: CASSELVSGTRRQGAKNIQYF; cdr3_nt: TGTGCCAGCAGTGAACTGGTTTCGGGGACCAGGAGACAGGGAGCCAAAAACATTCAGTACTTC
clone_size: NA; j_call: TRBJ2-1; d_call: TRBD2; v_call: TRBV28; cdr3_aa: CASSLYSGLAGLNEQFF; cdr3_nt: TGTGCCAGCAGTTTATACTCAGGACTAGCGGGATTGAATGAGCAGTTCTTC
clone_size: NA; j_call: TRBJ2-1; d_call: TRBD2; v_call: TRBV7-3; cdr3_aa: CASSSGTSGRTAYNEQFF; cdr3_nt: TGTGCCAGCAGCTCCGGGACTAGCGGGAGGACCGCCTACAATGAGCAGTTCTTC
clone_size: NA; j_call: TRBJ2-3; d_call: TRBD2; v_call: TRBV5-4; cdr3_aa: CASSIGTSGITDTQYF; cdr3_nt: TGTGCCAGCAGCATAGGGACTAGCGGAATCACAGATACGCAGTATTTT
clone_size: NA; j_call: TRBJ1-2; d_call: TRBD1; v_call: TRBV27; cdr3_aa: CASSTDREPLGGYTF; cdr3_nt: TGTGCCAGCAGTACAGACAGGGAGCCTTTAGGTGGCTACACCTTC
clone_size: NA; j_call: TRBJ2-3; d_call: NA; v_call: TRBV7-9; cdr3_aa: CASSLRTRTDTQYF; cdr3_nt: TGTGCCAGCAGCCTACGGACTCGGACAGATACGCAGTATTTT
clone_size: NA; j_call: TRBJ1-5; d_call: NA; v_call: TRBV5-6; cdr3_aa: CASSLARGWPQHF; cdr3_nt: TGTGCCAGCAGCTTGGCAAGGGGGTGGCCCCAGCATTTT
clone_size: NA; j_call: TRBJ1-5; d_call: TRBD1; v_call: TRBV9; cdr3_aa: CASSAGTGHNQPQHF; cdr3_nt: TGTGCCAGCAGCGCCGGGACAGGGCATAATCAGCCCCAGCATTTT
clone_size: NA; j_call: TRBJ2-7; d_call: NA; v_call: TRBV5-1; cdr3_aa: CASSPAGARDYEQYF; cdr3_nt: TGCGCCAGCAGCCCCGCGGGGGCGCGAGACTACGAGCAGTACTTC
clone_size: few; j_call: TRBJ2-5; d_call: NA; v_call: TRBV5-1; cdr3_aa: CASSPGLSGETQYF; cdr3_nt: TGCGCCAGCAGCCCAGGACTTTCTGGAGAGACCCAGTACTTC
clone_size: once; j_call: TRBJ2-2; d_call: NA; v_call: TRBV6-5; cdr3_aa: CASSYWMGSTGELFF; cdr3_nt: TGTGCCAGCAGTTACTGGATGGGGAGCACCGGGGAGCTGTTTTTT
clone_size: NA; j_call: TRBJ2-5; d_call: NA; v_call: TRBV7-2; cdr3_aa: CASSSLGGVETQYF; cdr3_nt: TGTGCCAGCAGCTCCCTGGGGGGAGTCGAGACCCAGTACTTC
clone_size: NA; j_call: TRBJ2-7; d_call: TRBD2; v_call: TRBV29-1; cdr3_aa: CSVEILAGLQYF; cdr3_nt: TGCAGCGTTGAGATCCTAGCGGGACTGCAGTACTTC
clone_size: NA; j_call: TRBJ2-5; d_call: NA; v_call: TRBV5-1; cdr3_aa: CASSLRGEETQYF; cdr3_nt: TGCGCCAGCAGCTTACGAGGTGAGGAGACCCAGTACTTC
clone_size: NA; j_call: TRBJ2-7; d_call: NA; v_call: TRBV5-4; cdr3_aa: CASSLSPWVGEQYF; cdr3_nt: TGTGCCAGCAGCTTGTCGCCATGGGTCGGGGAGCAGTACTTC
clone_size: once; j_call: TRBJ2-1; d_call: TRBD2; v_call: TRBV5-1; cdr3_aa: CASSLVAGVSRGNEQFF; cdr3_nt: TGCGCCAGCAGCTTGGTGGCGGGAGTTAGTCGCGGCAATGAGCAGTTCTTC
clone_size: NA; j_call: TRBJ2-7; d_call: NA; v_call: TRBV2; cdr3_aa: CASSEGARTLGQYF; cdr3_nt: TGTGCCAGCAGTGAAGGGGCCAGAACCCTCGGGCAGTACTTC
clone_size: NA; j_call: TRBJ1-2; d_call: TRBD1; v_call: TRBV11-2; cdr3_aa: CASSRTGSGRYTF; cdr3_nt: TGTGCCAGCAGCCGGACAGGGAGCGGACGCTACACCTTC
clone_size: NA; j_call: TRBJ1-2; d_call: NA; v_call: TRBV28; cdr3_aa: CASSFTGRGSSGYTF; cdr3_nt: TGTGCCAGCAGTTTTACGGGTCGTGGGTCATCCGGCTACACCTTC
clone_size: NA; j_call: TRBJ2-1; d_call: NA; v_call: TRBV5-1; cdr3_aa: CASKPLGSSGSVGSYNEQFF; cdr3_nt: TGCGCCAGCAAGCCCCTAGGTAGTAGCGGAAGTGTGGGATCCTACAATGAGCAGTTCTTC
clone_size: once; j_call: TRBJ2-7; d_call: NA; v_call: TRBV30; cdr3_aa: CAIEGRGSIYEQYF; cdr3_nt: TGTGCCATCGAAGGAAGAGGGTCCATCTACGAGCAGTACTTC
clone_size: NA; j_call: TRBJ2-1; d_call: TRBD1; v_call: TRBV7-9; cdr3_aa: CASSPPGQYYNEQFF; cdr3_nt: TGTGCCAGCAGCCCACCGGGACAGTATTACAATGAGCAGTTCTTC
clone_size: NA; j_call: TRBJ2-5; d_call: TRBD1; v_call: TRBV28; cdr3_aa: CASSLSGQGQKETQYF; cdr3_nt: TGTGCCAGCAGTTTATCGGGACAGGGTCAAAAAGAGACCCAGTACTTC
clone_size: once; j_call: TRBJ2-7; d_call: TRBD1; v_call: TRBV14; cdr3_aa: CASSQVGQGQYF; cdr3_nt: TGTGCCAGCAGCCAAGTTGGACAGGGGCAGTACTTC
clone_size: NA; j_call: TRBJ2-6; d_call: NA; v_call: TRBV5-1; cdr3_aa: CASRSATGTISGANVLTF; cdr3_nt: TGCGCCAGCAGAAGCGCGACAGGAACGATCTCTGGGGCCAACGTCCTGACTTTC
clone_size: NA; j_call: TRBJ1-2; d_call: NA; v_call: TRBV6-1; cdr3_aa: CASSEPGKLKGGYTF; cdr3_nt: TGTGCCAGCAGTGAACCGGGAAAGTTGAAGGGTGGCTACACCTTC
clone_size: NA; j_call: TRBJ1-1; d_call: TRBD1; v_call: TRBV19; cdr3_aa: CASSGQLMNTEAFF; cdr3_nt: TGTGCCAGCTCGGGACAGCTCATGAACACTGAAGCTTTCTTT
clone_size: NA; j_call: TRBJ2-7; d_call: NA; v_call: TRBV9; cdr3_aa: CASSTALGATYEQYF; cdr3_nt: TGTGCCAGCAGCACGGCCCTGGGGGCCACCTACGAGCAGTACTTC
clone_size: NA; j_call: TRBJ1-5; d_call: NA; v_call: TRBV2; cdr3_aa: CASRTVSNQPQHF; cdr3_nt: TGTGCCAGCAGGACAGTTAGCAATCAGCCCCAGCATTTT
clone_size: NA; j_call: TRBJ2-7; d_call: TRBD1; v_call: TRBV6-5; cdr3_aa: CASSYQQGTLGEQYF; cdr3_nt: TGTGCCAGCAGTTACCAACAGGGGACCCTAGGCGAGCAGTACTTC
clone_size: NA; j_call: TRBJ2-3; d_call: TRBD1; v_call: TRBV7-9; cdr3_aa: CASSTRDRKSTDTQYF; cdr3_nt: TGTGCCAGCAGCACCAGGGACAGGAAAAGCACAGATACGCAGTATTTT
clone_size: once; j_call: TRBJ1-5; d_call: NA; v_call: TRBV6-1; cdr3_aa: CASSALRGQPQHF; cdr3_nt: TGTGCCAGCAGTGCCCTGAGAGGCCAGCCCCAGCATTTT